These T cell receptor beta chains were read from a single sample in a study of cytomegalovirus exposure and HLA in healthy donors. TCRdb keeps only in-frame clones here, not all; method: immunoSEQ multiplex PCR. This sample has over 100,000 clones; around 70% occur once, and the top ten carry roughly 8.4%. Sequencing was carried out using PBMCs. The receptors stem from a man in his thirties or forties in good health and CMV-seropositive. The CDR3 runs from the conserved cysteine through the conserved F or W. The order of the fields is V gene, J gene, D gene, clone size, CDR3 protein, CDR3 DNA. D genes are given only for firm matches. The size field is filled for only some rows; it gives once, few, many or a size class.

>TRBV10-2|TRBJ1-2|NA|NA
CASSVSAGGYGYTF
TGCGCCAGCAGTGTTAGCGCAGGAGGGTATGGCTACACCTTC
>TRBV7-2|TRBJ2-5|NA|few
CASTSRRQSPQETQYF
TGTGCCAGCACCTCCCGGAGACAGAGTCCTCAAGAGACCCAGTACTTC
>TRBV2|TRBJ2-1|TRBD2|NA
CASSVGGGTYNEQFF
TGTGCCAGCAGTGTGGGGGGGGGTACCTACAATGAGCAGTTCTTC
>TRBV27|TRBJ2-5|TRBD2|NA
CASSSGGLASETQYF
TGTGCCAGCAGCTCCGGAGGACTAGCCTCGGAGACCCAGTACTTC
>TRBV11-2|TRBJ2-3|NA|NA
CASSPHPQGTDTQYF
TGTGCCAGCAGCCCCCACCCACAGGGCACAGATACGCAGTATTTT
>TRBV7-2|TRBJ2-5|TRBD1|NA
CASSRGQGDRETQYF
TGTGCCAGCAGCCGGGGACAGGGTGACAGAGAGACCCAGTACTTC
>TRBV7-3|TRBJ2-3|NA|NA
CACAATGATDTQYF
TGTGCCTGCGCGGCTACGGGTGCCACAGATACGCAGTATTTT
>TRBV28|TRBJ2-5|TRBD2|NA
CASSRRTSGRGETQYF
TGTGCCAGCAGCCGCAGGACTAGCGGGAGGGGGGAGACCCAGTACTTC
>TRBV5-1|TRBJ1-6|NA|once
CASSPTPLHF
TGCGCCAGCAGCCCCACACCCCTCCACTTT
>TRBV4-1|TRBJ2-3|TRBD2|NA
CASSQDLAGSITQYF
TGCGCCAGCAGCCAAGATCTAGCGGGGTCGATTACGCAGTATTTT
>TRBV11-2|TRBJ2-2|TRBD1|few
CASSVTGEVLFF
TGTGCCAGCAGCGTAACAGGGGAAGTGCTGTTTTTT
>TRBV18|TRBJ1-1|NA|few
CASSPNPGWVDNTEAFF
TGTGCCAGCTCACCAAATCCGGGATGGGTCGATAACACTGAAGCTTTCTTT
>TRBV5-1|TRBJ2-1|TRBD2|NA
CASSPLAGGRNEQFF
TGCGCCAGCAGCCCGTTAGCGGGAGGAAGAAATGAGCAGTTCTTC
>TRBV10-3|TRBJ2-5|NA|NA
CAIGGGETQYF
TGTGCCATCGGCGGTGGGGAGACCCAGTACTTC
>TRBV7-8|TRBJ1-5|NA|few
CASGALDNQPQHF
TGTGCCAGCGGGGCCCTCGATAATCAGCCCCAGCATTTT
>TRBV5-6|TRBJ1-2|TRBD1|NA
CASSRGTGIYGYTF
TGTGCCAGCAGCAGGGGGACAGGCATCTATGGCTACACCTTC
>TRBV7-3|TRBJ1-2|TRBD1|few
CASSLNRGQNGYTF
TGTGCCAGCAGCCTCAACAGGGGGCAGAATGGCTACACCTTC
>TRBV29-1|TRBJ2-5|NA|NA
CSVEGTTRETQYF
TGCAGCGTTGAAGGGACTACCCGAGAGACCCAGTACTTC
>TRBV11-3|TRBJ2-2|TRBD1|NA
CASSLSYLRDRGNTGELFF
TGTGCCAGCAGCTTAAGCTACCTCCGGGACAGGGGAAACACCGGGGAGCTGTTTTTT
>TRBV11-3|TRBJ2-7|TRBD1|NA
CASSLSGTGGGYEQYF
TGTGCCAGCAGCCTATCCGGGACAGGGGGCGGCTACGAGCAGTACTTC
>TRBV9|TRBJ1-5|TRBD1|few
CASSKGQSGGNQPQHF
TGTGCCAGCAGCAAGGGACAGTCAGGTGGGAATCAGCCCCAGCATTTT
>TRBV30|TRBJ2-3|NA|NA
CAWSGSYSDTQYF
TGTGCCTGGAGTGGGAGTTATTCAGATACGCAGTATTTT
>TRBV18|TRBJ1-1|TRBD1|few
CASSLGQGYYTNTEAFF
TGTGCCAGCTCACTAGGACAGGGTTACTATACGAACACTGAAGCTTTCTTT
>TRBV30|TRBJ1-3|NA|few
CAWSQGGGNTIYF
TGTGCCTGGAGCCAGGGTGGTGGAAACACCATATATTTT
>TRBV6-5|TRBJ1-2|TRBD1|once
CASSKTGGNGGYTF
TGTGCCAGCAGCAAAACAGGGGGCAATGGAGGCTACACCTTC
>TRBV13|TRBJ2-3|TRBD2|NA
CASSLGLAGGDTQYF
TGTGCCAGCAGCTTAGGACTAGCGGGAGGAGATACGCAGTATTTT
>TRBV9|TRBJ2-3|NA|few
CASSQDPGWGTDTQYF
TGTGCCAGCAGCCAAGACCCGGGGTGGGGCACAGATACGCAGTATTTT
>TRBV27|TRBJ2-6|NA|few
CASRSSGANVLTF
TGTGCCAGCAGGAGCTCTGGGGCCAACGTCCTGACTTTC
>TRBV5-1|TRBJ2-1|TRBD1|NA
CASSPDRGYNEQFF
TGCGCCAGCAGCCCTGACAGGGGGTACAATGAGCAGTTCTTC